A selection of T cell receptor beta chains follows, all from one sample in a study of blood T cell repertoires in COVID-19. The repertoire was sequenced with immunoSEQ multiplex PCR; TCRdb's copy has only in-frame clones and lacks some. The sample carries 150,000 or so clones, approximately 83% recorded once. The sequenced sample was peripheral blood. These TCRs come from a woman in her sixties with COVID-19, enrolled during active disease. Both conserved end residues are trimmed from each CDR3. D genes are given only for firm matches.

V gene: TRBV21-1
D gene: -
CDR3 protein: ATGGGDSNQPQH

V gene: TRBV10-2
D gene: -
CDR3 protein: ASSVIFTSSYEQY

V gene: TRBV29-1
D gene: TRBD1
CDR3 protein: SVALTGNEKLF

V gene: TRBV9
D gene: -
CDR3 protein: ASSATGGNTGELF

V gene: TRBV19
D gene: -
CDR3 protein: ASKQYGGQWGNEQF

V gene: TRBV9
D gene: TRBD1
CDR3 protein: ASSGQGGGTEAF

V gene: TRBV6-1
D gene: TRBD1
CDR3 protein: ASSEDFDRVSYEQY

V gene: TRBV11-3
D gene: -
CDR3 protein: ASSLDLQGRAF

V gene: TRBV11-2
D gene: -
CDR3 protein: ASSFHREGDTQY

V gene: TRBV5-1
D gene: -
CDR3 protein: ASSRGQILNTEAF

V gene: TRBV2
D gene: TRBD1
CDR3 protein: ASSAGTGLNTEAF

V gene: TRBV27
D gene: -
CDR3 protein: ASSSLRVTEAF

V gene: TRBV24-1
D gene: TRBD1
CDR3 protein: ATSDRQGMSSYNEQF

V gene: TRBV5-5
D gene: TRBD1
CDR3 protein: ASSQSGDSSSYNSPLH

V gene: TRBV30
D gene: TRBD1
CDR3 protein: AWSFGTGNEKLF

V gene: TRBV6-1
D gene: -
CDR3 protein: ASSEWEQAF

V gene: TRBV7-9
D gene: -
CDR3 protein: ASSFRVELNTGELF

V gene: TRBV27
D gene: TRBD1
CDR3 protein: ASSLFSGDSTYEQY

V gene: TRBV5-1
D gene: -
CDR3 protein: ASSLEGQGNTQY

V gene: TRBV5-4
D gene: -
CDR3 protein: ASTPGVDTGELF

V gene: TRBV9
D gene: TRBD2
CDR3 protein: ASSVGGGGYNEQF

V gene: TRBV11-3
D gene: TRBD2
CDR3 protein: ASSLGGGYPESTDTQY

V gene: TRBV9
D gene: -
CDR3 protein: ASSVGIGVGYEQY

V gene: TRBV7-9
D gene: -
CDR3 protein: ASLRGYEQY

V gene: TRBV19
D gene: -
CDR3 protein: ASSPTPPAGGGYT

V gene: TRBV4-1
D gene: TRBD1
CDR3 protein: ASSQVAGQGAQTQY

V gene: TRBV15
D gene: TRBD1
CDR3 protein: ATSAGTDYYNEQF

V gene: TRBV2
D gene: -
CDR3 protein: ASSEADWGPETQY

V gene: TRBV4-3
D gene: -
CDR3 protein: ASSQDPRRDTGELF

V gene: TRBV7-9
D gene: -
CDR3 protein: ASTDPGVLQASHRDLSGNTIY

V gene: TRBV5-1
D gene: -
CDR3 protein: ASSLLRGHNEQF

V gene: TRBV19
D gene: -
CDR3 protein: ASRSTGSSYNEQF

V gene: TRBV9
D gene: -
CDR3 protein: ASSVGVSRPADEQY

V gene: TRBV7-2
D gene: -
CDR3 protein: ASSLLASYPDTQY

V gene: TRBV23-1
D gene: -
CDR3 protein: ASCTGTLKSYEQY

V gene: TRBV7-8
D gene: TRBD2
CDR3 protein: ASSLVVRTSGNTGELF

V gene: TRBV27
D gene: -
CDR3 protein: ASSPPGQINEKLF

V gene: TRBV19
D gene: -
CDR3 protein: ASNPYIRSNTEAF

V gene: TRBV18
D gene: TRBD2
CDR3 protein: ASSLAGESSYNEQF

V gene: TRBV18
D gene: TRBD2
CDR3 protein: ASSPRSGGSSYEQY

V gene: TRBV19
D gene: -
CDR3 protein: ASSIEKGHVDGYT

V gene: TRBV6-5
D gene: -
CDR3 protein: ASRFSGNSYNEQF

V gene: TRBV9
D gene: TRBD1
CDR3 protein: ASSPGTGGFPEAF

V gene: TRBV5-5
D gene: -
CDR3 protein: ASSYELVPHEQY

V gene: TRBV9
D gene: -
CDR3 protein: ASSVIPPGGGTEAF

V gene: TRBV1
D gene: -
CDR3 protein: TSSQGRQKCQETQY

V gene: TRBV6-5
D gene: -
CDR3 protein: ASSFRENTEAF

V gene: TRBV10-3
D gene: TRBD2
CDR3 protein: ATLTSGGDNEQF